This is a list of T cell receptor beta chains from one sample in a study of T cells of healthy individuals. TCRdb passed the 5' RACE reads through MiXCR, listing each CDR3 protein once. The table lists under 70,000 distinct CDR3 sequences, under 15% of them singletons. The receptor source for this set is a human donor in good health. Each CDR3 is given without its conserved first and last residue.

j_call: TRBJ2-3
v_call: TRBV3-1
cdr3_aa: ASSQRTGFTDTQY

j_call: TRBJ2-5
v_call: TRBV5-1
cdr3_aa: ASSTGRRGQETQY

j_call: TRBJ2-7
v_call: TRBV10-3
cdr3_aa: AISGGQTSYEQY

j_call: TRBJ2-5
v_call: TRBV12-5
cdr3_aa: ASGTTLAGGGQETQY

j_call: TRBJ2-5
v_call: TRBV24-1
cdr3_aa: ATSDWNQPQY

j_call: TRBJ1-4
v_call: TRBV20-1
cdr3_aa: SARGGPLLDEKLF

j_call: TRBJ2-3
v_call: TRBV2
cdr3_aa: ASSLGDPFTDTQY

j_call: TRBJ2-1
v_call: TRBV5-1
cdr3_aa: ASSLHSSGSSYNEQF

j_call: TRBJ1-2
v_call: TRBV29-1
cdr3_aa: SVDSDGFYGYT

j_call: TRBJ1-1
v_call: TRBV9
cdr3_aa: ASSEGIGGPEAF

j_call: TRBJ2-3
v_call: TRBV24-1
cdr3_aa: ATSDPTKSGSTDTQY

j_call: TRBJ1-5
v_call: TRBV5-1
cdr3_aa: ASRDGTGEAKPQH